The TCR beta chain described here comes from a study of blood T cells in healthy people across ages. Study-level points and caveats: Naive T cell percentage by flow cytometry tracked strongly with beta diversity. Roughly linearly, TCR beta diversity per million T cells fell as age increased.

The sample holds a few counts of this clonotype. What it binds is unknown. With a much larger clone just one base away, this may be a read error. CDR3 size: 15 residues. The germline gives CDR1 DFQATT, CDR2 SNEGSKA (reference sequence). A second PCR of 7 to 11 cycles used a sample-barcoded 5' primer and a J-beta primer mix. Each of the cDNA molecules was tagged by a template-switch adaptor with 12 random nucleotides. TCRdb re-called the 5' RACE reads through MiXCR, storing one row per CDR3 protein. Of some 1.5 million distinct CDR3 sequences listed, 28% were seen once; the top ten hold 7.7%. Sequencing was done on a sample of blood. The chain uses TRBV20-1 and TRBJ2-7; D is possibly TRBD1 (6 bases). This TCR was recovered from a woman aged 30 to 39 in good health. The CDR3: CSASDSDRSSYGQYF. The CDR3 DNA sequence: TGCAGTGCTAGCGATAGTGACAGGTCCTCCTACGGGCAGTACTTC.